The table lists the clone carrying this T cell receptor beta chain with a count of one. Antigen unknown. These data originate in a study of beta chain features in type 1 diabetes. Notes on the study in general: Type 1 diabetes patients had VDJ junctions that carried fewer insertions and more deletions.

The germline V gene has CDR1 LNHNV and CDR2 YYDKDF (reference sequence). V lost 1 base to trimming and J lost 4 bases, with 4 bases between them. CDR3 length: 12 residues. Expressed TCRB transcripts got sequenced, as all isolated RNA was reverse transcribed. Sequenced by immunoSEQ multiplex PCR; TCRdb stores in-frame clones only, minus some. In the table there are fewer than 900,000 clones, roughly 15% of which are singletons. The V and J genes are TRBV15 and TRBJ1-2; the D is unclear. The receptor comes from a young woman in good health. Sequencing used naive CD4+ T cells from blood. The CDR3: CATSRGSYGYTF. CDR3 in DNA: TGTGCCACCAGCAGAGGTAGCTATGGCTACACCTTC.